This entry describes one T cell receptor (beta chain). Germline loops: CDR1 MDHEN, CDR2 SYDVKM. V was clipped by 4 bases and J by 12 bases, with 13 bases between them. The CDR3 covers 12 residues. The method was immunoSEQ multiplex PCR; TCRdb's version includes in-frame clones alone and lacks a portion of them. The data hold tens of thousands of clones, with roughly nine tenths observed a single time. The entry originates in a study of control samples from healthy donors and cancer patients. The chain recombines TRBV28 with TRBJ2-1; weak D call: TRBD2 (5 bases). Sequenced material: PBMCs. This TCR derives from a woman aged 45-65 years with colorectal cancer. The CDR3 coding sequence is TGTGCCAGCAGTTCGGGGTTTCGAGGGCAGTTCTTC. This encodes CASSSGFRGQFF.